These 10 T cell receptor beta chains were sequenced from one sample in a study of control samples from healthy donors and cancer patients. The data were produced by immunoSEQ multiplex PCR, yet TCRdb's version contains in-frame clones alone and is incomplete. The sample records more than 95,000 clones, 75% to 90% being singletons. Sequencing was carried out using PBMCs. All receptors come from a woman between 50 and 59 years old with colorectal cancer.

The chain couples TRBV2 to TRBJ1-1; D remains ambiguous. V lost 7 bases and J lost 1, with 13 bases in between. The CDR3 sequence is 14 residues long. Germline assignment: CDR1 SNHLY and CDR2 FYNNEI. The CDR3 region has the DNA TGTGCCAGCAATCGTCGGGATTCGAACACTGAAGCTTTCTTT. Encoded protein: CASNRRDSNTEAFF.

This chain connects TRBV28 to TRBJ1-2; D uncertain. Germline CDR1 and CDR2: MDHEN and SYDVKM. This CDR3 is 13 amino acids long. V shed 6 bases and J shed 2 bases, with 10 bases lying between them. CDR3 coding DNA: TGTGCCAGCAGCGCCGGAGGAAACTATGGCTACACCTTC. Translation gives CASSAGGNYGYTF.

The chain recombines TRBV9 with TRBJ1-3; D is unclear. Germline CDR1 is SGDLS and CDR2 is YYNGEE. V was shortened by 4 bases and J by 0 bases, with 8 bases between the two germline ends. The CDR3 covers 14 residues. The CDR3 bases are TGTGCCAGCAGCCTACGGGACTCTGGAAACACCATATATTTT. Encoded protein: CASSLRDSGNTIYF.

The gene calls are TRBV25-1 and TRBJ2-7; D is tentatively TRBD1 or TRBD2 (5 bases each). This CDR3 region has 14 residues. Germline values: CDR1 MGHDK, CDR2 SYGVNS. Trimming took 9 bases from V and 2 from J, leaving 17 bases between them. CDR3 nucleotide sequence: TGTGCCAGTGCCCGTCGGGACGGAACCTACGAGCAGTACTTC. It yields the protein CASARRDGTYEQYF.

This clone came up a few times. The chain uses TRBV2 and TRBJ1-5; 7 bases are a match to TRBD1. CDR1 is SNHLY, CDR2 FYNNEI, per germline. J gave up 10 bases and V 6 bases, and 15 bases lay outside the gene matches. The CDR3 length is 15 residues. CDR3 loop: CASRGIGQDPSPQHF. The DNA of the CDR3 is TGTGCCAGCAGGGGGATTGGACAGGATCCTTCACCCCAGCATTTT.

This clone was observed once. V gene TRBV28 combines with J gene TRBJ2-5; TRBD2 agrees at 8 bases. Germline V gene sequence: CDR1 MDHEN, CDR2 SYDVKM. Unmatched junction bases numbered 11, after V lost 0 bases and J lost 5 bases. The CDR3 totals 17 residues. The CDR3 nucleotides read TGTGCCAGCAGTTTATGGTCCCGGGGGGGTAGGGCGGAGACCCAGTACTTC. This encodes CASSLWSRGGRAETQYF.

This clone was seen more than once but under ten times. The V call is TRBV5-1, the J call TRBJ2-7, with 9 bases that match TRBD1. The V and J ends lost 4 bases and 5 bases, in that order; junction bases with no gene match: 7. The germline V gene has CDR1 SGHRS and CDR2 YFSETQ. This CDR3 is 14 amino acids long. The CDR3 nucleotides read TGCGCCAGCAGCCGGACAGGGGTTCGGGACGAGCAGTACTTC. Its translation is CASSRTGVRDEQYF.

The rearrangement links TRBV19 to TRBJ2-3; possibly TRBD2 for D (5 bases). The CDR3 contains 12 residues. Between the trimmed V and J ends, which lost 4 bases and 11 bases, there was a span of 13 bases. From germline, CDR1 is LNHDA and CDR2 SQIVND (reference sequence). CDR3 DNA: TGTGCCAGTAGTACCGGACCCCGGGGGCAGTATTTT. Translated: CASSTGPRGQYF.

The chain couples TRBV27 to TRBJ1-1; D is perhaps TRBD1 (6 bases). Per germline, CDR1 MNHEY and CDR2 SMNVEV (reference sequence). This CDR3 is 15 amino acids long. V was pared by 4 bases and J by 1 base, with 13 bases between. CDR3: CASSWTDPRNTEAFF. The CDR3 nucleotides are TGTGCCAGCAGTTGGACAGATCCCAGGAACACTGAAGCTTTCTTT.

V usage is TRBV25-1 and J usage is TRBJ1-2; no clear D gene. V was cut by 3 bases and J by 7 bases, with 12 bases left in between. Per the germline V gene, CDR1 is MGHDK and CDR2 is SYGVNS. This CDR3 is built from 13 residues. Here the CDR3 DNA reads TGTGCCAGCAGTGAGCCCGCTCGGGCTGGCTACACCTTC. Translating gives CASSEPARAGYTF.